This T cell receptor beta chain emerged from a study of blood T cells in healthy people across ages. Overall study context: Per every two T cells, about one barcoded beta molecule was captured by template switching.

Germline lookup yields CDR1 SGDLS and CDR2 YYNGEE. V was cut by 4 bases and J by 4 bases, with 17 bases left in between. This CDR3 has 16 residues. Each individual donor underwent a draw of roughly 10 milliliters of peripheral blood. No fewer than 6.5 million PBMCs went into each sample. Sample-barcoded 5' priming and a J-beta primer mix drove a second PCR of about 6 to 12 cycles. A minimum of 3 million CDR3-containing paired-end reads was obtained for each sample. One entry per CDR3 protein, called by TCRdb with MiXCR from the 5' RACE reads. The sample lists fewer than 750,000 distinct CDR3 sequences, more than 45% occurring once.

This sequence originates from an elderly woman in good health. The rearrangement joins TRBV9 to TRBJ2-2; no definite D call. Material: blood. The CDR3 loop reads CASSPARALSTGELFF. The CDR3 DNA follows: TGTGCCAGCAGCCCCGCTAGGGCACTGTCCACCGGGGAGCTGTTTTTT.